Below are 27 T cell receptor beta chains sequenced from a single sample in a study of early T cells in non-severe SARS-CoV-2 infection. TCRdb independently ran MiXCR on the 5' RACE reads; one entry per CDR3 protein. Counted here are approximately 37,000 distinct CDR3 sequences, about 8% occurring once; the ten biggest clones make up 9.5% to 15%. The specimen comprised whole blood, sampled at baseline. Receptor source: an adult who was a healthcare worker with PCR-confirmed SARS-CoV-2 infection or an uninfected control (not recorded which).

CDR3 in DNA: TGTGCCAGCAGTTTTACAGCTACCTATGGCTACACCTTC. Translated: CASSFTATYGYTF. The chain carries TRBV6-2 or TRBV6-3 and TRBJ1-2, with D uncertain. Per germline, CDR1 MNHEY and CDR2 SVGEGT. V gave up 4 bases and J gave up 4 bases, with 10 bases separating them. The CDR3 runs to 13 residues.

This chain joins TRBV11-2 and TRBJ1-1, with 9 bases fitting TRBD1. J gave up 0 bases and V 3 bases, and 8 bases lay outside the gene matches. This CDR3 contains 17 residues. The germline gives CDR1 SGHAT, CDR2 FQNNGV. The CDR3 DNA sequence: TGTGCCAGCAGCTTTAGGGGACAGGGCTCAATGAACACTGAAGCTTTCTTT. This sequence encodes CASSFRGQGSMNTEAFF.

This clonotype has at least ten counts. The chain has TRBV6-5 and TRBJ2-2; D uncertain. Trimming removed 8 bases from V and 0 bases from J, with 10 bases in between. CDR3 length: 14 residues. CDR1 is MNHEY and CDR2 is SVGAGI in the germline V gene. The CDR3 sequence: CASGRPTNTGELFF. The CDR3 DNA sequence: TGTGCCAGCGGTCGACCTACGAACACCGGGGAGCTGTTTTTT.

Ten or more counts support this clonotype. V usage is TRBV9 and J usage is TRBJ1-4; 7 nucleotides line up with TRBD1. CDR1 and CDR2 from the germline V gene are SGDLS and YYNGEE. The CDR3 runs 14 residues. V dropped 3 bases and J dropped 3; count of bases not matched to a gene: 2. CDR3 DNA: TGTGCCAGCAGCGACAGGGGATCTAATGAAAAACTGTTTTTT. It encodes CASSDRGSNEKLFF.

The table lists this clonotype with many counts. The V and J genes are TRBV4-1 and TRBJ2-3, with TRBD2 matching over 13 bases. The junction had 14 bases not matched to a gene; V was cut back by 0 bases and J by 5 bases. This CDR3 contains 20 residues. Germline values: CDR1 MGHRA, CDR2 YSYEKL. For the CDR3, the DNA is TGCGCCAGCAGCCAAGATGCTACTAGCGGGGGGGGTTTTCGTGGAGATACGCAGTATTTT. Translated, it gives CASSQDATSGGGFRGDTQYF.

V usage is TRBV5-1 and J usage is TRBJ2-1, with unresolved D. CDR1 is SGHRS and CDR2 is YFSETQ in the germline V gene. With 4 bases removed from V and 0 bases from J, the gap between germline ends came to 17 bases. This CDR3 spans 17 amino acids. As DNA, the CDR3 is TGCGCCAGCAGCCCCGACGGACGGCAGAGCTCCTACAATGAGCAGTTCTTC. Protein: CASSPDGRQSSYNEQFF.

This clonotype was seen ten or more times. The chain joins TRBV19 to TRBJ2-3; D is ambiguous. The length of the CDR3 is 13 residues. CDR1 and CDR2 (germline): LNHDA, SQIVND (reference sequence). Trimming cost V 1 base and J 2 bases, with 4 bases left between them. CDR3 coding DNA: TGTGCCAGTAGTATAGTCCCCACAGATACGCAGTATTTT. Translating it yields CASSIVPTDTQYF.

This clonotype was counted at least ten times. The chain combines TRBV10-3 with TRBJ1-1; 8 bases are shared with TRBD1. V lost 2 bases and J lost 4; bases outside the gene matches: 0. Germline-derived CDR1 and CDR2 are ENHRY and SYGVKD. The CDR3 spans 13 residues. The CDR3 DNA sequence: TGTGCCATCAGTGAGACAGGGGGCACTGAAGCTTTCTTT. Its translation is CAISETGGTEAFF.

The V gene is TRBV24-1, the J gene TRBJ2-2, with 7 bases lining up with TRBD1. This CDR3 has 15 amino acids. Germline CDR1 and CDR2: KGHDR and SFDVKD. Trimming at V came to 0 bases and at J to 3 bases, leaving 0 bases not matched to a gene. CDR3 in DNA: TGTGCCACCAGTGATTTGACAGGGGACACCGGGGAGCTGTTTTTT. This sequence encodes CATSDLTGDTGELFF.

The table lists this clonotype with a few counts. In DNA, the CDR3 is TGTGCCAGCAGTCCCGAAGGGACAGCGAACACCGGGGAGCTGTTTTTT. As protein: CASSPEGTANTGELFF. This sequence joins TRBV6-4 and TRBJ2-2, with TRBD1 matching over 7 bases. CDR3 length: 16 amino acids. CDR1 and CDR2 (germline): MRHNA, SNTAGT. The V gene end was trimmed by 5 bases and the J gene end by 0 bases; junction bases not matched to a gene: 6.

This clonotype was counted only a few times. The rearrangement links TRBV2 to TRBJ2-3; D remains unclear. Germline V gene sequence: CDR1 SNHLY, CDR2 FYNNEI. V was shortened by 6 bases and J by 0 bases, with 16 bases between the two germline ends. The CDR3 runs to 16 residues. The CDR3: CASRTNSGLSTDTQYF. The CDR3, as DNA: TGTGCCAGCAGAACAAATTCGGGTCTCAGCACAGATACGCAGTATTTT.

The gene calls are TRBV4-1 and TRBJ1-1; TRBD1 matches 8 bases. The CDR3 length is 14 residues. The germline CDR1 and CDR2 sequences are MGHRA and YSYEKL. Trimming cost V 3 bases and J 4 bases; bases outside gene matches: 4. In DNA form, the CDR3 reads TGCGCCAGCAGCCACGGGACAGGCGGCACTGAAGCTTTCTTT. This encodes CASSHGTGGTEAFF.

This clonotype was counted ten times or more. This rearrangement joins TRBV4-1 to TRBJ1-2, with no clear D. In germline, CDR1 is MGHRA, CDR2 YSYEKL. This CDR3 contains 14 residues. V gave up 4 bases and J gave up 8 bases, with 17 bases separating them. CDR3 amino acids: CASSPPARGSGYTF. CDR3 bases: TGCGCCAGCAGCCCCCCCGCCCGGGGTTCGGGCTACACCTTC.

This clonotype has at least ten counts. This chain connects TRBV20-1 to TRBJ2-5, with TRBD2 matching 8 bases. Per germline, CDR1 DFQATT and CDR2 SNEGSKA (reference sequence). This CDR3 spans 17 amino acids. J gave up 4 bases and V 0 bases, and 13 bases lay outside the gene matches. The chain's CDR3 is CSARDVGSGGRLETQYF. The DNA for the CDR3 is TGCAGTGCTAGAGATGTAGGGAGCGGGGGACGTTTAGAGACCCAGTACTTC.

In this sample, this clonotype turned up many times. V usage is TRBV4-1 and J usage is TRBJ2-1, with TRBD1 matching 11 bases. This CDR3 contains 13 residues. Germline CDR1 and CDR2: MGHRA and YSYEKL. The V and J ends lost 6 bases and 9 bases, in that order; junction bases with no gene match: 4. CDR3 sequence (DNA): TGCGCCAGCAGAAGGACAGGGGGCCGTGAGCAGTTCTTC. This sequence encodes CASRRTGGREQFF.

This clonotype was counted ten times or more. V is TRBV15 and J is TRBJ1-4; a possible D gene is TRBD1 (5 bases). CDR3 size: 14 residues. V lost 1 base and J lost 8, with 11 bases in between. Per the germline V gene, CDR1 is LNHNV and CDR2 is YYDKDF (reference sequence). The CDR3 DNA reads TGTGCCACCAGCAGAGGAGGGGTGGGCGAAAAACTGTTTTTT. Protein: CATSRGGVGEKLFF.

This clonotype was observed at least ten times. The chain carries TRBV6-5 and TRBJ2-7, with 7 bases lining up with TRBD1. The ends lost 5 bases at V and 2 bases at J; junction bases unmatched: 6. This CDR3 region has 14 residues. Germline V lookup: CDR1 MNHEY, CDR2 SVGAGI. The CDR3 DNA reads as TGTGCCAGCAGTCAGGGACAGAAGGCCTACGAGCAGTACTTC. Protein product: CASSQGQKAYEQYF.

This clonotype was counted between two and nine times. J is TRBJ2-2 and V is TRBV7-2; D is tentatively TRBD1 or TRBD2 (5 bases each). Germline assignment: CDR1 SGHTA and CDR2 FQGNSA. The CDR3 length is 15 residues. V gave up 0 bases and J gave up 4 bases, with 9 bases separating them. CDR3 coding DNA: TGTGCCAGCAGCTTAGCGGGGGACCCCACCGGGGAGCTGTTTTTT. It translates to CASSLAGDPTGELFF.

The chain couples TRBV7-6 to TRBJ2-1, with TRBD1 as a possible D gene (5 bases). Germline V gives CDR1 SGHVS, CDR2 FNYEAQ. V shed 1 base and J shed 2 bases, with 9 bases lying between them. There are 15 residues in the CDR3. The CDR3 nucleotides are TGTGCCAGCAGCTTAGATCCGGACACCTACAATGAGCAGTTCTTC. Translated: CASSLDPDTYNEQFF.

This clonotype occurred many times. The chain joins TRBV28 to TRBJ1-1; 9 positions match TRBD1. Unmatched junction bases numbered 6, after V lost 5 bases and J lost 5 bases. In germline, CDR1 is MDHEN, CDR2 SYDVKM. This CDR3 is built from 14 residues. CDR3 in amino acids: CASSVHRGQTEAFF. The CDR3 DNA reads as TGTGCCAGCAGTGTCCACAGGGGGCAGACTGAAGCTTTCTTT.

The chain uses TRBV12-3 or TRBV12-4 and TRBJ2-7, with D unclear. The CDR3 is made up of 12 amino acids. Between the trimmed V and J ends, which lost 5 bases and 6 bases, there was a span of 11 bases. The CDR3 region is CASSLVLSEQYF. The CDR3 DNA reads as TGTGCCAGCAGTCTAGTCTTAAGCGAGCAGTACTTC.

The chain carries TRBV10-3 and TRBJ2-5; 7 nucleotides align to TRBD2. The CDR3 has 11 residues. CDR1 and CDR2 from the germline V gene are ENHRY and SYGVKD. V was clipped by 10 bases and J by 1 base; unmatched bases: 0. CDR3 region: CATGGQETQYF. The CDR3 region has the DNA TGTGCCACGGGGGGCCAAGAGACCCAGTACTTC.

This clonotype turned up a few times. The junction does not match germline at one end; this may be a read error. The chain combines TRBV5-4 with TRBJ2-3; 7 bases are shared with TRBD1. The CDR3 covers 12 residues. Germline V gene data show CDR1 as SGHNT and CDR2 as YYREEE (reference sequence). Here the CDR3 DNA reads TGTGCCGGCAGGACAGGAACAGATACGCAGTATTTT. Translating gives CAGRTGTDTQYF.

The chain couples TRBV28 to TRBJ1-3; D not resolved. CDR1 is MDHEN, CDR2 SYDVKM, per germline. The CDR3 runs 16 residues. Trimming cost V 6 bases and J 1 base, with 16 bases left between them. The CDR3 is CASRPTGPPSGNTIYF. The CDR3 coding sequence is TGTGCCAGCAGACCGACCGGGCCTCCTTCTGGAAACACCATATATTTT. The variable domain in full, with the rest retrieved from reference TRBV28 and TRBJ1-3, is DVKVTQSSRYLVKRTGEKVFLECVQDMDHENMFWYRQDPGLGLRLIYFSYDVKMKEKGDIPEGYSVSREKKERFSLILESASTNQTSMYLCASRPTGPPSGNTIYFGEGSWLTVV.

This clonotype turned up a few times. The rearrangement uses TRBV12-3 or TRBV12-4 and TRBJ2-3; TRBD1 agrees at 9 bases. With 6 bases clipped from V and 4 bases from J, the junction kept 14 bases outside the gene matches. This CDR3 contains 17 residues. The CDR3 bases are TGTGCCAGCAGCCCCCCCCCGCCGGACAGGGGTGCAGATACGCAGTATTTT. It translates to CASSPPPPDRGADTQYF.

This clonotype was found a few times. The chain recombines TRBV28 with TRBJ1-2; 7 positions agree with TRBD1. V was pared by 6 bases and J by 6 bases, with 7 bases of the junction left unmatched. The length of the CDR3 is 13 residues. Germline V gene data show CDR1 as MDHEN and CDR2 as SYDVKM. The chain's CDR3 is CASRTTGRDGYTF. In DNA, the CDR3 is TGTGCCAGCAGGACGACAGGGAGGGATGGCTACACCTTC.

This clonotype was counted at least ten times. The rearrangement links TRBV30 to TRBJ1-2; D unresolved. V was clipped by 0 bases and J by 7 bases, with 12 bases between them. From germline, CDR1 is GTSNPN and CDR2 SVGIG (reference sequence). The CDR3 totals 13 residues. This CDR3 reads CAWSVPARTGYTF. The DNA of the CDR3 is TGTGCCTGGAGTGTCCCGGCCAGGACTGGCTACACCTTC.